The 26 T cell receptor beta chains presented below share a single source sample, sequenced in a study of technical replicates of blood from a handful of donors. Libraries were prepared by immunoSEQ multiplex PCR; TCRdb keeps only in-frame clonotypes and omits some of them. The repertoire consists of about 100,000 clones, with approximately 96% occurring once and the leading ten covering about 0.37%. Material: T cells isolated from PBMCs. These receptors came from a human donor in good health.

This sequence joins TRBV28 and TRBJ2-3, with D perhaps matching TRBD2 (5 bases). Deletions cut 7 bases from V and 2 bases from J, with 22 bases between. The germline CDR1 and CDR2 sequences are MDHEN and SYDVKM. This CDR3 has 17 residues. The CDR3 DNA follows: TGTGCCAGCATATCGGTAACTGGAGCGGAGTACACAGATACGCAGTATTTT. Protein: CASISVTGAEYTDTQYF.

J is TRBJ1-2 and V is TRBV30, with TRBD1 matching over 7 bases. The V gene's germline CDR1 is GTSNPN and CDR2 SVGIG (reference sequence). This CDR3 comprises 13 residues. The CDR3 protein is CDMDPQDRNGYTF. As DNA, the CDR3 is TGTGATATGGATCCTCAGGACAGGAATGGCTACACCTTC.

The chain joins TRBV6-6 to TRBJ1-2, with 10 bases fitting TRBD1. The length of the CDR3 is 13 residues. CDR1 MNHNY and CDR2 SVGAGI come from the germline V gene (reference sequence). J gave up 7 bases and V 6 bases, and 5 bases lay outside the gene matches. CDR3 in amino acids: CASSETGGSGYTF. CDR3 DNA sequence: TGTGCCAGCAGCGAGACAGGGGGCAGTGGCTACACCTTC.

This chain joins TRBV5-1 and TRBJ1-2; D is perhaps TRBD1 (6 bases). The CDR3 has 13 residues. Germline CDR1 reads SGHRS; CDR2 reads YFSETQ. V gave up 7 bases and J gave up 1 base, with 11 bases separating them. The CDR3 DNA sequence: TGCGCCAGCTCGGACAGTCTTAACTATGGCTACACCTTC. The encoded protein is CASSDSLNYGYTF. The whole variable domain, filled in from reference TRBV5-1 and TRBJ1-2, reads KAGVTQTPRYLIKTRGQQVTLSCSPISGHRSVSWYQQTPGQGLQFLFEYFSETQRNKGNFPGRFSGRQFSNSRSEMNVSTLELGDSALYLCASSDSLNYGYTFGSGTRLTVV.

A remark on this clone: The same CDR3 is also encoded by other DNA sequences in this sample. The chain is built from TRBV9 and TRBJ2-1; 8 nucleotides match TRBD1. This CDR3 spans 13 amino acids. The junction had 6 bases not matched to a gene; V was cut back by 5 bases and J by 8 bases. Germline assignment: CDR1 SGDLS and CDR2 YYNGEE. CDR3 in amino acids: CASSLGQGDEQFF. CDR3 in DNA: TGTGCCAGCAGTCTCGGACAGGGCGATGAGCAGTTCTTC.

This chain uses TRBV5-5 with TRBJ2-5; a weak D match, TRBD2 (5 bases). This CDR3 has 13 amino acids. Germline-derived CDR1 and CDR2 are SGHKS and YYEKEE (reference sequence). The V and J ends lost 1 base and 3 bases respectively, with 7 bases between them. This CDR3 reads CASSLRREETQYF. In nucleotides, the CDR3 is TGTGCCAGCAGCTTGAGGCGGGAAGAGACCCAGTACTTC.

This sequence joins TRBV2 and TRBJ2-7, with TRBD1 identical over 12 bases. Looked up from germline, CDR1 is SNHLY and CDR2 is FYNNEI. V was clipped by 5 bases and J by 12 bases; unmatched bases: 11. The CDR3 extends over 14 amino acids. For the CDR3, the DNA is TGTGCCAGCAGTCCTGGGACAGGGGGCGGGGGAAGGTACTTC. It is translated as CASSPGTGGGGRYF.

This clone was detected a few times. This rearrangement joins TRBV14 to TRBJ1-1, with D unresolved. The CDR3 contains 12 residues. Germline V gives CDR1 SGHDN, CDR2 FVKESK. The germline V and J ends were trimmed by 0 bases and 6 bases, with 5 bases remaining between them. CDR3 in DNA: TGTGCCAGCAGCCAAGAGAGGGCTGAAGCTTTCTTT. Translating gives CASSQERAEAFF.

The genes are TRBV7-3 and TRBJ2-7, with D perhaps matching TRBD2 (7 bases). CDR3 length: 20 amino acids. From germline, CDR1 is SGHTA and CDR2 FQGTGA. Trimming removed 1 base at V and 2 bases at J, with 27 bases between. CDR3 bases: TGTGCCAGCAGCTTAAAGTTTAGGGGGTTACGGGGCGGGACTACCTACGAGCAGTACTTC. It specifies CASSLKFRGLRGGTTYEQYF.

The rearrangement uses TRBV4-2 and TRBJ2-1; 13 bases match TRBD2. The trim removed 4 bases at V and 8 bases at J, leaving 5 bases unmatched. The CDR3 sequence is 15 residues long. Germline V gene sequence: CDR1 LGHNA, CDR2 YNFKEQ. For the CDR3, the DNA is TGTGCCAGCAGCCTCCGGACTAGCGGGAGCTATGAGCAGTTCTTC. It codes for CASSLRTSGSYEQFF.

The rearrangement joins TRBV2 to TRBJ2-3, with D possibly being TRBD2 (6 bases). CDR3 size: 14 residues. Trimming pared 9 bases from V and 2 bases from J, leaving 15 bases between. In germline, CDR1 is SNHLY, CDR2 FYNNEI. The chain's CDR3 is CARGGVVDTDTQYF. In DNA, the CDR3 is TGTGCCAGAGGAGGGGTGGTTGACACAGATACGCAGTATTTT.

This chain connects TRBV29-1 to TRBJ2-2; TRBD1 matches 7 bases. Germline lookup yields CDR1 SQVTM and CDR2 ANQGSEA. This CDR3 is 13 amino acids long. Unmatched junction bases numbered 4, after V lost 4 bases and J lost 5 bases. In nucleotides, the CDR3 is TGCAGCGTTGCTGGGACAGAAACCGGGGAGCTGTTTTTT. It is translated as CSVAGTETGELFF.

Note on this clone: This sample includes further DNA sequences coding for the same CDR3. The rearrangement uses TRBV25-1 and TRBJ2-1; TRBD1 matches 9 bases. The CDR3 has 16 residues. Germline CDR1 MGHDK, CDR2 SYGVNS. V dropped 3 bases and J dropped 4; count of bases not matched to a gene: 7. The CDR3 loop is CASSDPGTGIYNEQFF. The DNA of the CDR3 is TGTGCCAGCAGTGATCCCGGGACAGGGATTTACAATGAGCAGTTCTTC.

This rearrangement joins TRBV4-3 to TRBJ2-4; the D is unclear. The CDR3 is 14 residues long. Trimming took 1 base from V and 10 from J, leaving 14 bases between them. Germline V CDR1 and CDR2: LGHNA, YSLEER. CDR3 protein: CASSQGMRPEIQYF. CDR3 DNA: TGCGCCAGCAGCCAAGGCATGCGGCCAGAGATTCAGTACTTC.

This chain joins TRBV19 and TRBJ2-6, with 9 bases aligning to TRBD1. CDR3 length: 17 residues. With 7 bases clipped from V and 1 base from J, the junction kept 8 bases outside the gene matches. Looked up from germline, CDR1 is LNHDA and CDR2 is SQIVND (reference sequence). The DNA of the CDR3 is TGTGCCAGTACCCTTACAGGGGGCACATCTGGGGCCAACGTCCTGACTTTC. Protein: CASTLTGGTSGANVLTF.

The rearrangement uses TRBV7-9 and TRBJ1-1; TRBD1 matches 7 bases. CDR1 and CDR2 (germline): SEHNR, FQNEAQ (reference sequence). CDR3 length: 16 residues. V lost 2 bases and J lost 11; bases outside the gene matches: 17. This chain's CDR3 is CASSLLSGTGDTLAFF. DNA for the CDR3: TGTGCCAGCAGCTTACTATCAGGCACAGGGGACACTTTGGCTTTCTTT.

The chain couples TRBV27 to TRBJ1-5; D perhaps matches TRBD1 (6 bases). Germline lookup yields CDR1 MNHEY and CDR2 SMNVEV (reference sequence). V lost 3 bases to trimming and J lost 2 bases, with 14 bases between them. This CDR3 has 16 amino acids. This CDR3 reads CASSFLRGSGNQPQHF. CDR3 in DNA: TGTGCCAGCAGTTTCCTAAGGGGGTCTGGCAATCAGCCCCAGCATTTT.

The chain carries TRBV2 and TRBJ2-1; no definite D call. V was cut by 6 bases and J by 7 bases, with 10 bases left in between. The CDR3 runs 12 residues. Germline V CDR1 and CDR2: SNHLY, FYNNEI. In DNA form, the CDR3 reads TGTGCCAGCAGGGAAAGCGTGAATGAGCAGTTCTTC. Its translation is CASRESVNEQFF.

The chain employs TRBV28 and TRBJ1-5; D gene unclear. Germline CDR1 reads MDHEN; CDR2 reads SYDVKM. The V and J ends lost 5 bases and 7 bases respectively, with 15 bases between them. CDR3 size: 14 residues. The CDR3 loop reads CASSQRQVKQPQHF. CDR3 DNA: TGTGCCAGCAGTCAACGTCAGGTCAAACAGCCCCAGCATTTT.

This sequence joins TRBV19 and TRBJ2-1; D remains unclear. The germline gives CDR1 LNHDA, CDR2 SQIVND (reference sequence). The CDR3 totals 14 residues. V was clipped by 8 bases and J by 7 bases, with 18 bases between them. CDR3 DNA: TGTGCCAGTCGGAGTAGTAGGAGAGCTAATGAGCAGTTCTTC. This gives the protein CASRSSRRANEQFF. Filled out from reference TRBV19 and TRBJ2-1, the complete variable domain reads DGGITQSPKYLFRKEGQNVTLSCEQNLNHDAMYWYRQDPGQGLRLIYYSQIVNDFQKGDIAEGYSVSREKKESFPLTVTSAQKNPTAFYLCASRSSRRANEQFFGPGTRLTVL.

The chain uses TRBV5-1 and TRBJ1-1; TRBD1 aligns across 7 bases. CDR3 length: 14 residues. Trimming cost V 4 bases and J 3 bases; bases outside gene matches: 6. Germline lookup yields CDR1 SGHRS and CDR2 YFSETQ. The CDR3 region has the DNA TGCGCCAGCAGCCACACCGACAGGGACACTGAAGCTTTCTTT. It specifies CASSHTDRDTEAFF.

The chain joins TRBV5-1 to TRBJ2-3, with 7 bases that match TRBD1. The CDR3 is 13 amino acids. CDR1 and CDR2 from the germline V gene are SGHRS and YFSETQ. Trimming removed 7 bases from V and 2 bases from J; junction bases left unmatched: 4. The DNA of the CDR3 is TGCGCCAGCTTTGACAGGGTCACAGATACGCAGTATTTT. It is translated as CASFDRVTDTQYF.

This chain uses TRBV19 with TRBJ1-1, with D tentatively TRBD1 (6 bases). The CDR3 loop spans 16 amino acids. The V gene's germline CDR1 is LNHDA and CDR2 SQIVND (reference sequence). Trimming removed 7 bases at V and 4 bases at J, with 22 bases between. The CDR3 nucleotides are TGTGCCAGTAACCCTGATCAGGGGTATAGGGGCACTGAAGCTTTCTTT. This codes for CASNPDQGYRGTEAFF.

The CDR3 loop is CAISGTDSGANVLTF. The CDR3 nucleotides read TGTGCCATCAGTGGGACAGACTCTGGGGCCAACGTCCTGACTTTC. The chain carries TRBV10-3 and TRBJ2-6; tentative D call: TRBD1 (6 bases). The germline gives CDR1 ENHRY, CDR2 SYGVKD. The CDR3 is made up of 15 amino acids. The V end was cut by 4 bases, the J end by 0 bases, with 7 bases between.

This sequence joins TRBV4-1 and TRBJ2-3; the D is unclear. The CDR3 consists of 14 residues. The V gene lost 1 base and the J gene lost 2 bases, with 7 bases spanning the gap. Germline CDR1 reads MGHRA; CDR2 reads YSYEKL. CDR3 residues: CASSQVLYTDTQYF. For the CDR3, the DNA is TGCGCCAGCAGCCAAGTACTATACACAGATACGCAGTATTTT.

The chain couples TRBV7-6 to TRBJ2-3; D may be TRBD2 (5 bases). The CDR3 consists of 14 residues. Deletions cut 6 bases from V and 0 bases from J, with 10 bases between. Germline CDR1 is SGHVS and CDR2 is FNYEAQ. The CDR3: CASRLGGSTDTQYF. The CDR3 nucleotides read TGTGCCAGCAGACTCGGAGGAAGCACAGATACGCAGTATTTT.